The 16 T cell receptor beta chains below were found in one sample sequenced in a study of T cell responses to AZD1222 COVID-19 vaccine. Generated by immunoSEQ multiplex PCR, the TCRdb table keeps only in-frame clones and is missing some. The table includes 100,000 or so clones, around 84% detected once. Source: peripheral blood, taken 28 days after the second AZD1222 dose. These receptors all come from an adult who received the AZD1222 COVID-19 vaccine.

The CDR3 is CASSPDYLTDTQYF. CDR3 DNA sequence: TGTGCCAGCAGCCCGGACTATCTCACAGATACGCAGTATTTT. This sequence joins TRBV7-2 and TRBJ2-3, with D possibly TRBD2 on 6 matching bases. CDR3 length: 14 residues. Trimming took 5 bases from V and 2 from J, leaving 11 bases between them. Germline loops: CDR1 SGHTA, CDR2 FQGNSA.

V is TRBV11-2 and J is TRBJ1-1, with D perhaps matching TRBD1 (5 bases). The CDR3 consists of 15 residues. Germline values: CDR1 SGHAT, CDR2 FQNNGV. The V end was cut by 4 bases, the J end by 1 base, with 13 bases between. The DNA of the CDR3 is TGTGCCAGCAGCTGGTCGGGGGGAACGAACACTGAAGCTTTCTTT. Translation: CASSWSGGTNTEAFF.

The chain links TRBV7-2 to TRBJ2-2; either TRBD1 or TRBD2 may fit D (6 bases each). V was clipped by 2 bases and J by 4 bases, with 14 bases between them. This CDR3 comprises 16 residues. CDR1 and CDR2 (germline): SGHTA, FQGNSA. The CDR3 nucleotides read TGTGCCAGCAGCTTATGGGCGGGACAAGGCACCGGGGAGCTGTTTTTT. Its protein is CASSLWAGQGTGELFF.

The chain combines TRBV2 with TRBJ1-1; D gene ambiguous. This CDR3 contains 14 residues. The V end was cut by 5 bases, the J end by 4 bases, with 14 bases between. Germline CDR1 and CDR2: SNHLY and FYNNEI. CDR3 DNA: TGTGCCAGCAGTCCGTTAGTCCTTGTCACTGAAGCTTTCTTT. Translated, it gives CASSPLVLVTEAFF.

This chain links TRBV10-3 with TRBJ2-5; the D call may be TRBD1 or TRBD2 (6 bases each). Germline V gene lookup returns CDR1 ENHRY and CDR2 SYGVKD. There are 14 residues in the CDR3. V lost 2 bases to trimming and J lost 5 bases, with 12 bases between them. The DNA of the CDR3 is TGTGCCATCAGTGAGACTGGGGGGCGGGAGACCCAGTACTTC. Protein: CAISETGGRETQYF.

This clone is medium-sized (0.01 to 0.1%) in the sample. V and J are TRBV19 and TRBJ1-2, with a tentative D call TRBD1 (6 bases). The V gene's germline CDR1 is LNHDA and CDR2 SQIVND (reference sequence). V lost 3 bases and J lost 5, with 22 bases in between. CDR3 length: 17 residues. The CDR3 is CASSIDRSTGSGYGYTF. CDR3 DNA: TGTGCCAGTAGTATCGACCGGTCGACAGGTTCTGGATATGGCTACACCTTC.

J is TRBJ2-5 and V is TRBV7-3; the D is unclear. Trimming took off 4 bases at V and 3 bases at J, with 12 bases between the two ends. Looked up from germline, CDR1 is SGHTA and CDR2 is FQGTGA. The CDR3 covers 14 residues. The CDR3 DNA follows: TGTGCCAGCAGCTCGGGTGGGGTCAAAGAGACCCAGTACTTC. Translation: CASSSGGVKETQYF. The full variable domain, completed using reference TRBV7-3 and TRBJ2-5, is GAGVSQTPSNKVTEKGKYVELRCDPISGHTALYWYRQSLGQGPEFLIYFQGTGAADDSGLPNDRFFAVRPEGSVSTLKIQRTERGDSAVYLCASSSGGVKETQYFGPGTRLLVL.

The J gene is TRBJ1-3, the V gene TRBV9, with D unclear. The ends were cut back, 2 bases at V and 2 bases at J, with 8 bases in the middle. The CDR3 loop spans 14 amino acids. Germline CDR1 and CDR2: SGDLS and YYNGEE. The CDR3 is CASSVTPTGNTIYF. In DNA form, the CDR3 reads TGTGCCAGCAGCGTGACACCAACTGGAAACACCATATATTTT. Full variable domain (outside the CDR3, taken from reference TRBV9 and TRBJ1-3): DSGVTQTPKHLITATGQRVTLRCSPRSGDLSVYWYQQSLDQGLQFLIQYYNGEERAKGNILERFSAQQFPDLHSELNLSSLELGDSALYFCASSVTPTGNTIYFGEGSWLTVV.

CDR3 bases: TGCAGCGCTTACCCGGAGGCTGGGGCCAACGTCCTGACTTTC. It encodes CSAYPEAGANVLTF. J is TRBJ2-6 and V is TRBV29-1, with TRBD2 as a possible D gene (5 bases). V dropped 7 bases and J dropped 2 bases, with 12 bases sitting between them. Germline V lookup: CDR1 SQVTM, CDR2 ANQGSEA. This CDR3 is 14 amino acids long.

This clone occurred once. The chain employs TRBV7-2 and TRBJ2-3; D is possibly TRBD1 (5 bases). Trimming shortened V by 5 bases and J by 3 bases, and 15 bases separated the two germline ends. Germline CDR1 and CDR2: SGHTA and FQGNSA. This CDR3 has 15 residues. This CDR3 reads CASSPQGQGTDTQYF. As DNA, the CDR3 is TGTGCCAGCAGCCCCCAGGGCCAGGGTACAGATACGCAGTATTTT.

V usage is TRBV4-2 and J usage is TRBJ2-1; possibly TRBD2 for D (6 bases). Germline CDR1 is LGHNA and CDR2 is YNFKEQ. Trimming pared 0 bases from V and 7 bases from J, leaving 10 bases between. The CDR3 consists of 14 residues. The CDR3 loop reads CASSQDAGGNEQFF. The DNA for the CDR3 is TGTGCCAGCAGCCAAGATGCCGGGGGTAATGAGCAGTTCTTC.

V and J are TRBV19 and TRBJ2-2; 8 bases are shared with TRBD1. CDR3 size: 16 residues. Losses at the gene ends were 7 bases for V and 2 bases for J; bases not matched to a gene: 9. Germline V gene data show CDR1 as LNHDA and CDR2 as SQIVND (reference sequence). The CDR3: CASIPRGTGNTGELFF. In DNA, the CDR3 is TGTGCCAGTATTCCACGGGGGACAGGAAACACCGGGGAGCTGTTTTTT. Supplemented by reference TRBV19 and TRBJ2-2, the full variable domain reads DGGITQSPKYLFRKEGQNVTLSCEQNLNHDAMYWYRQDPGQGLRLIYYSQIVNDFQKGDIAEGYSVSREKKESFPLTVTSAQKNPTAFYLCASIPRGTGNTGELFFGEGSRLTVL.

The rearrangement uses TRBV19 and TRBJ2-1, with D possibly being TRBD2 (6 bases). Trimming removed 5 bases from V and 3 bases from J, with 17 bases in between. The germline V gene encodes CDR1 LNHDA and CDR2 SQIVND (reference sequence). This CDR3 region has 16 residues. The CDR3 coding sequence is TGTGCCAGTAGTGCCCCTAATAGCGGTCGCTACAATGAGCAGTTCTTC. This sequence encodes CASSAPNSGRYNEQFF.

The genes are TRBV19 and TRBJ2-5; D remains unclear. The V end lost 4 bases, the J end lost 5 bases, and 11 bases lay between the germline ends. The CDR3 extends over 13 amino acids. Germline CDR1 LNHDA, CDR2 SQIVND (reference sequence). CDR3 in DNA: TGTGCCAGTAGTAGGCTAGAATTTGAGACCCAGTACTTC. Its translation is CASSRLEFETQYF. The full variable domain, completed using reference TRBV19 and TRBJ2-5, is DGGITQSPKYLFRKEGQNVTLSCEQNLNHDAMYWYRQDPGQGLRLIYYSQIVNDFQKGDIAEGYSVSREKKESFPLTVTSAQKNPTAFYLCASSRLEFETQYFGPGTRLLVL.

The chain has TRBV6-5 and TRBJ2-1, with D possibly matching TRBD2 (7 bases). CDR3 length equals 14 residues. Germline V gene sequence: CDR1 MNHEY, CDR2 SVGAGI. V lost 6 bases and J 6 bases, leaving 15 bases between the germline ends. The CDR3 nucleotides read TGTGCCAGCAGGCGGGGGCAGGACGGCAATGAGCAGTTCTTC. Its protein is CASRRGQDGNEQFF.

This clone has just one count. The rearrangement joins TRBV2 to TRBJ1-2; 8 bases fit TRBD1. The V gene's germline CDR1 is SNHLY and CDR2 FYNNEI. V shed 4 bases and J 8 bases; nucleotides not matched to a gene: 9. This CDR3 is 14 amino acids long. The CDR3 loop reads CASSAQDRVRGYTF. For the CDR3, the DNA is TGTGCCAGCAGTGCCCAGGACAGGGTCCGGGGCTACACCTTC.